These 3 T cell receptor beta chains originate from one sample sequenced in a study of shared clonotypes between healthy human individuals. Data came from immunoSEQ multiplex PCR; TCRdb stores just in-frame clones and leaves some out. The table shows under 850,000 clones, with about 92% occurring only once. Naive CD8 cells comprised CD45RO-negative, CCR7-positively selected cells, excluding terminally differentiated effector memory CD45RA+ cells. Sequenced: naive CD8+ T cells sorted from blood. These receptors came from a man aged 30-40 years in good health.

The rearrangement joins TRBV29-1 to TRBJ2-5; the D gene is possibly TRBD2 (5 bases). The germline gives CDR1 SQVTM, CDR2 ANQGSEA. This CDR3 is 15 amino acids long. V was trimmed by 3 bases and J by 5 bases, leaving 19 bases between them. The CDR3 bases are TGCAGCGTTGAGGAAAACCCCTCGCCGGGGGAGACCCAGTACTTC. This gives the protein CSVEENPSPGETQYF.

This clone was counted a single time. CDR3 sequence: CASRILAGERNNEQFF. CDR3 nucleotides: TGTGCCAGCAGAATCTTAGCGGGAGAGAGGAACAATGAGCAGTTCTTC. The chain uses TRBV28 and TRBJ2-1, with 9 nucleotides matching TRBD2. Unmatched junction bases numbered 11, after V lost 6 bases and J lost 5 bases. The CDR3 consists of 16 residues. CDR1 and CDR2 (germline): MDHEN, SYDVKM.

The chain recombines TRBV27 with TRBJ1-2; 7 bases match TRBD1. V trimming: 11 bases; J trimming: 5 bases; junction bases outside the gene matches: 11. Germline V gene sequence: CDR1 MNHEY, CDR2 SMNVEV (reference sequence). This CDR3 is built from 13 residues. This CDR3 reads CAVGAGGNYGYTF. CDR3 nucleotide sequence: TGTGCCGTCGGGGCAGGGGGGAATTATGGCTACACCTTC.